These T cell receptor beta chains were read from a single sample in a study of control samples from healthy donors and cancer patients. Clones were read by immunoSEQ multiplex PCR, and TCRdb kept only the in-frame ones, dropping some. The table records about 230,000 clones, roughly 80% of them present only once. The sequenced sample consisted of PBMCs. The receptors derive from an older woman with lung cancer. The CDR3 runs from the conserved cysteine through the conserved F or W. The D gene is left open where the match is weak. Rows give clone size only sometimes, using once, few, many, or a class for an expanded clone.

j_gene,v_gene,d_gene,abundance,CDR3nt,CDR3aa
TRBJ2-1,TRBV10-1,TRBD2,-,TGCGCCAGCAGCCGATCTCTAGCGGGCGGCGCCGCCTACAATGAGCAGTTCTTC,CASSRSLAGGAAYNEQFF
TRBJ1-2,TRBV7-6,-,-,TGTGCCAGCAGCTTAGGGGCTCCATATGGCTACACCTTC,CASSLGAPYGYTF
TRBJ2-1,TRBV9,-,-,TGTGCCAGCAGCGACACCGGGGGCGGCGGCAATGAGCAGTTCTTC,CASSDTGGGGNEQFF
TRBJ2-6,TRBV7-2,-,-,TGTGCCAGCAGCTTAGCCGGCTCAGCCGGGGCCAACGTCCTGACTTTC,CASSLAGSAGANVLTF
TRBJ2-3,TRBV21-1,-,-,TGTGCCAGCAGCAAAGACGGACAGGGGACAGATACGCAGTATTTT,CASSKDGQGTDTQYF
TRBJ2-2,TRBV15,-,-,TGTGCCACCAGCGCCCCCTTGGAAAGAACCTACACCGGGGAGCTGTTTTTT,CATSAPLERTYTGELFF
TRBJ1-2,TRBV10-2,TRBD1,-,TGCGCCAGTCGGGACAGGGGACGCGATGGCTACACCTTC,CASRDRGRDGYTF
TRBJ1-3,TRBV5-6,-,-,TGTGCCAGCAGCTTGGCAGGTGCTGGAAACACCATATATTTT,CASSLAGAGNTIYF
TRBJ1-1,TRBV5-1,-,-,TGCGCCAGCAGCTTTTACTCAGGAAATACTGAAGCTTTCTTT,CASSFYSGNTEAFF
TRBJ1-2,TRBV28,TRBD1,-,TGTGCCAGCAGTACCCGAGACAGGGGGTTGGTTGGCTACACCTTC,CASSTRDRGLVGYTF
TRBJ1-1,TRBV6-1,-,-,TGTGCCAGCAGTGAATGGGGGACGAACACTGAAGCTTTCTTT,CASSEWGTNTEAFF
TRBJ2-6,TRBV23-1,-,-,TGCGCCAGCAGTCAATCTACCCCGAACTCTGGGGCCAACGTCCTGACTTTC,CASSQSTPNSGANVLTF
TRBJ2-1,TRBV9,TRBD2,-,TGTGCCAGCAGCGTGTCTAGCGGGGCCTCCAATGAGCAGTTCTTC,CASSVSSGASNEQFF
TRBJ1-1,TRBV18,-,few,TGTGCCAGCTCAGTGGGCAGTACTATGAACACTGAAGCTTTCTTT,CASSVGSTMNTEAFF
TRBJ2-5,TRBV19,-,-,TGTGCCAGTAGTATGCGAGGGAGAGAGACCCAGTACTTC,CASSMRGRETQYF
TRBJ2-3,TRBV5-1,TRBD2,-,TGCGCCAGCAGCTTGGCCGGCACTAGCGGGTCAGATACGCAGTATTTT,CASSLAGTSGSDTQYF
TRBJ2-5,TRBV4-2,TRBD1,-,TGTGCCAGCAGCCAAGATGGACAGGGGCGCGAGACCCAGTACTTC,CASSQDGQGRETQYF
TRBJ2-7,TRBV7-2,TRBD1,few,TGTGCCAGCAGCTTATCGGGACAGGGTCTCCACGAGCAGTACTTC,CASSLSGQGLHEQYF
TRBJ1-3,TRBV30,-,-,TGTGCCTGGAGTGTAGGTGGAAACACCATATATTTT,CAWSVGGNTIYF
TRBJ1-4,TRBV28,TRBD1,-,TGTGCCAGCAGGGGGACAGACGCAACTAATGAAAAACTGTTTTTT,CASRGTDATNEKLFF
TRBJ2-1,TRBV4-2,TRBD2,-,TGTGCCAGCAGCCAAGGTGGGACTAGCGCTTACAATGAGCAGTTCTTC,CASSQGGTSAYNEQFF
TRBJ1-5,TRBV6-5,TRBD1,-,TGTGCCAGCAACACGGACAGGGGACCGCCCCAGCATTTT,CASNTDRGPPQHF
TRBJ2-3,TRBV5-1,-,-,TGCGCCAGCAGCTCCACCCGCCACACAGATACGCAGTATTTT,CASSSTRHTDTQYF
TRBJ1-2,TRBV11-2,-,-,TGTGCCGGCAGCTTAGATCCCACGGCCTATGGCTACACCTTC,CAGSLDPTAYGYTF
TRBJ2-5,TRBV5-1,TRBD1,-,TGCGCCAGCAGAGTGGTTACAGGGGGCCTGTGGGAGACCCAGTACTTC,CASRVVTGGLWETQYF
TRBJ2-5,TRBV5-1,-,-,TGCGCCAGCAGCTTGTCGTCTTCCAGAGGGGAGACCCAGTACTTC,CASSLSSSRGETQYF
TRBJ2-7,TRBV24-1,-,-,TGTGCCACCAGTGGCTTAGGACGGTTATACGAGCAGTACTTC,CATSGLGRLYEQYF
TRBJ1-3,TRBV2,-,-,TGTGCCAGCAGTCCGACAGGTATCGAGTCTGGAAACACCATATATTTT,CASSPTGIESGNTIYF
TRBJ1-1,TRBV12-3/TRBV12-4,-,-,TGTGCCAGCAGGTTGGGGTCGAGCACTGAAGCTTTCTTT,CASRLGSSTEAFF
TRBJ2-2,TRBV7-3,-,-,TGTGCCAGCAGCTTCTCCCAGACCGGGGAGCTGTTTTTT,CASSFSQTGELFF
TRBJ1-4,TRBV9,TRBD1,-,TGTGCCAGCAGCGCAATAGGACAGGGATCTAATGAAAAACTGTTTTTT,CASSAIGQGSNEKLFF
TRBJ2-1,TRBV6-2/TRBV6-3,TRBD2,-,TGTGCCAGCAGCAGGAGAAAGACTTCCGGGACTAGCGGGACTTTTTTCGATGAGCAGTTCTTC,CASSRRKTSGTSGTFFDEQFF